The TCR beta chain described here comes from a study of T cell responses to AZD1222 COVID-19 vaccine. Study-level points and caveats: CD4 TCRs associated with vaccination spanned spike, dominating at 160-218 and 743-854. Sampling captured repertoires only after the peak T cell response. Two AZD1222 doses significantly raised spike-specific TCR breadth and depth over controls. Unmutated regions of variants are reportedly targeted by nearly half of spike-specific TCRs.

With regard to this clone: Its antigen is still unknown.

Profiled with immunoSEQ multiplex PCR; TCRdb holds only in-frame clones, not every one. The sample carries 80,000 or so clones, roughly 86% recorded once. Trimming took 5 bases from V and 8 from J; bases not matched to a gene: 8. Germline CDR1 is SGHTA and CDR2 is FQGTGA. The CDR3 totals 16 residues. The sequence was obtained from an adult in good health. Sequencing was performed on peripheral blood, taken on day 0 of MenACWY control vaccination. V and J are TRBV7-3 and TRBJ2-1; 14 positions agree with TRBD2. CDR3 coding DNA: TGTGCCAGCAGCCGTGATGGGACTAGCGGGGGTGATGAGCAGTTCTTC. Its translation: CASSRDGTSGGDEQFF. The entire variable domain, with the rest obtained from reference TRBV7-3 and TRBJ2-1, is as follows: GAGVSQTPSNKVTEKGKYVELRCDPISGHTALYWYRQSLGQGPEFLIYFQGTGAADDSGLPNDRFFAVRPEGSVSTLKIQRTERGDSAVYLCASSRDGTSGGDEQFFGPGTRLTVL.